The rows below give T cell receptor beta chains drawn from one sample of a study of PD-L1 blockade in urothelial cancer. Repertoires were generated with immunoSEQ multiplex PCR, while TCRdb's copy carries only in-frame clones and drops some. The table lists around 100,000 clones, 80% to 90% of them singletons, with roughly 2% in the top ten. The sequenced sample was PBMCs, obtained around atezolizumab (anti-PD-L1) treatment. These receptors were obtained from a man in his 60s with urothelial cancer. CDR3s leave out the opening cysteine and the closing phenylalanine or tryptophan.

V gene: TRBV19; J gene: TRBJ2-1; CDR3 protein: ASSIGGGINEQF
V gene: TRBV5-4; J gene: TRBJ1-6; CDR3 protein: ASSLVGQNNSPLH
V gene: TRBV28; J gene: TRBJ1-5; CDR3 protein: ASSLWGGDQPQH
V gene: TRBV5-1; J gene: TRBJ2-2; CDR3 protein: ASSPGRPHGELF
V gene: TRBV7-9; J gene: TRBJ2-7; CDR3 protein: ASRPDSSYEQY
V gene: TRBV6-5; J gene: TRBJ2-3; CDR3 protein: ASSLGGRSTDTQY
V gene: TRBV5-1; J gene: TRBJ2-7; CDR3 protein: ASSLASGSYEQY
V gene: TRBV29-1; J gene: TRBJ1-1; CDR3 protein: SVEEWRGVGTEAF
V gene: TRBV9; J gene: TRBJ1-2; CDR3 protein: ASSVGGGYGYT
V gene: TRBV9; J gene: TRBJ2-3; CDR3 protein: ASSTRSSGGTDTQY
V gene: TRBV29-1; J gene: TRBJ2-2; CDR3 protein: SVDTGYVGELF